This T cell receptor beta chain was found in a study of OX40 agonist ivuxolimab in advanced cancers. CDR3 length: 13 residues. Looked up from germline, CDR1 is SEHNR and CDR2 is FQNEAQ (reference sequence). V dropped 6 bases and J dropped 7; count of bases not matched to a gene: 9. TCRdb's copy holds only in-frame clones and misses some; the assay was immunoSEQ multiplex PCR. The sample shows about 63,000 clones, 91% of them seen only once. V and J are TRBV7-9 and TRBJ2-7; 7 bases align to TRBD1. This specimen was CD4+ or CD8+ T cells sorted from blood, taken in a trial of the OX40 agonist ivuxolimab. The TCR comes from an adult with an advanced solid tumor such as melanoma, head and neck, liver or kidney cancer. This CDR3 reads CASRRSQGNEQYF. The CDR3 DNA reads TGTGCCAGCAGACGGTCACAGGGGAATGAGCAGTACTTC.